Listed below are T cell receptor beta chains from one sample, sequenced in a study of post-analysis software for immune sequencing data. TCRdb called the PCR reads again in MiXCR, with one record for every CDR3 protein. Among about 560,000 distinct CDR3 sequences listed, roughly 45% were seen once. Sequenced sample: blood. These receptors originate from a girl aged 5-17 years with multiple sclerosis. Both conserved end residues are part of each CDR3. A D gene is named only where the DNA matches it firmly. Clone size is stated in some rows and not others, as once, few, many or a class when expanded.

j_call	d_call	clone_size	v_call	cdr3_nt	cdr3_aa
TRBJ1-5	NA	NA	TRBV6-1	TGTGCCAGCAGTGATGACTCCGGCCTCCTGGACAATCAGCCCCAGCATTTT	CASSDDSGLLDNQPQHF
TRBJ2-7	NA	few	TRBV5-1	TGCGCCAGCAGCCCACGGGAAATAAACTACGAGCAGTACTTC	CASSPREINYEQYF
TRBJ1-1	NA	NA	TRBV4-1	TGCGCCAGCAGCCAAGATCCGGGTACGGGAGGGTACACTGAAGCTTTCTTT	CASSQDPGTGGYTEAFF
TRBJ2-1	TRBD1	once	TRBV7-2	TGTGCCAGCAGCCTAAGACAGGGTGTTGAGCAGTTCTTC	CASSLRQGVEQFF
TRBJ2-1	NA	NA	TRBV6-6	TGTGCCAGCAGTTCCGCCGGTGGTAGCGGTTACAATGAGCAGTTCTTC	CASSSAGGSGYNEQFF
TRBJ2-1	TRBD2	few	TRBV7-2	TGTGCCAGCAGCTTAGGGCGGGGGGGCTCGAATGAGCAGTTCTTC	CASSLGRGGSNEQFF
TRBJ1-5	NA	NA	TRBV7-9	TGTGCCAGCAGCTTCGACAGCCACAATCAGCCCCAGCATTTT	CASSFDSHNQPQHF
TRBJ2-7	NA	NA	TRBV7-2	TGTGCCAGCAGCTCCCTTAACGAGCAGTACTTC	CASSSLNEQYF
TRBJ2-7	NA	many	TRBV7-2	TGTGCCAGCAGCCTCAACTACGAGCAGTACTTC	CASSLNYEQYF
TRBJ2-5	TRBD1	few	TRBV3-1	TGTGCCAGCAGCATAGGGACAGGCCAAGAGACCCAGTACTTC	CASSIGTGQETQYF
TRBJ2-3	NA	NA	TRBV20-1	TGCAGTGCTCCTGGCATAGGCACAGATACGCAGTATTTT	CSAPGIGTDTQYF
TRBJ1-2	TRBD1	few	TRBV12-3/TRBV12-4	TGTGCCAGCAGTTTGAACAGGGGATATGGATATGGCTACACCTTC	CASSLNRGYGYGYTF
TRBJ1-1	TRBD1	NA	TRBV7-9	TGTGCCAGCAGCCTCCAGGGGGGTATGAACACTGAAGCTTTCTTT	CASSLQGGMNTEAFF
TRBJ2-7	NA	NA	TRBV7-6	TGTGCCAGCAGCCCCCAGGCCGGACGCTACGAGCAGTACTTC	CASSPQAGRYEQYF
TRBJ2-7	NA	NA	TRBV24-1	TGTGCCACCAGTGATGTATCAGGGGCAGGCGAGCAGTACTTC	CATSDVSGAGEQYF
TRBJ2-1	NA	NA	TRBV12-3/TRBV12-4	TGTGCCAGCTTAAATAGGGGGTGGGCGGGAGCTAACTACAATGAGCAGTTCTTC	CASLNRGWAGANYNEQFF
TRBJ2-1	TRBD2	NA	TRBV5-1	TGCGCCAGCAGTTACCCTAGCGGGAGGATAAATGAGCAGTTCTTC	CASSYPSGRINEQFF
TRBJ2-7	TRBD2	few	TRBV3-1	TGTGCCAGCAGCAGTCTAGCGGGAGCTGCCGAGCAGTACTTC	CASSSLAGAAEQYF
TRBJ2-1	TRBD1	NA	TRBV5-1	TGCGCCAGCAGCTTGACCCCGGGACAGGGGATAGATGAGCAGTTCTTC	CASSLTPGQGIDEQFF
TRBJ2-1	TRBD1	NA	TRBV10-3	TGTGCCATCAGTGAAGCCGGGACAGCAAATGAGCAGTTCTTC	CAISEAGTANEQFF
TRBJ1-5	NA	few	TRBV6-6	TGTGCCAGCACCCGGCTCAGGGATAGCAATCAGCCCCAGCATTTT	CASTRLRDSNQPQHF
TRBJ2-3	TRBD2	NA	TRBV11-2	TGTGCCAGCAGCCGGCTAGCGGGAGGTGGGACAGATACGCAGTATTTT	CASSRLAGGGTDTQYF
TRBJ1-2	NA	NA	TRBV11-2	TGTGCCAGCAGCGCCCGAGATGGACGGGATGGCTACACCTTC	CASSARDGRDGYTF
TRBJ2-7	TRBD2	NA	TRBV5-1	TGCGCCAGCAGCTTGAGTAGCGGGATGTACGAGCAGTACTTC	CASSLSSGMYEQYF
TRBJ2-1	NA	NA	TRBV3-1	TGTGCCAGCTCCCGGGACTCCCTGAATGAGCAGTTCTTC	CASSRDSLNEQFF
TRBJ2-2	NA	NA	TRBV20-1	TGCAGTGCTAGAGAGGGAGGACAAGGGGAGCGGTTTTTT	CSAREGGQGERFF
TRBJ2-7	NA	NA	TRBV5-1	TGCGCCAGCAGCCCCTCGGGACTCTACGAGCAGTACTTC	CASSPSGLYEQYF
TRBJ2-5	NA	NA	TRBV29-1	TGCAGCGTGGGCGACAGTGGACAAGAGACCCAGTACTTC	CSVGDSGQETQYF
TRBJ2-3	NA	NA	TRBV19	TGTGCCAGTAGTAGGTCAGGGGCATTCGAAGATACGCAGTATTTT	CASSRSGAFEDTQYF
TRBJ2-7	TRBD1	NA	TRBV12-3/TRBV12-4	TGTGCCAGCAGTTACCCGGACAGGGCTTACGAGCAGTACTTC	CASSYPDRAYEQYF
TRBJ2-7	TRBD1	NA	TRBV6-1	TGTGCCAGCAGCGGCTTGCTTTCTACAGGGGGCCCCACCTACGAGCAGTACTTC	CASSGLLSTGGPTYEQYF
TRBJ2-3	TRBD2	few	TRBV9	TGTGCCAGCAGCATCGGGACTAGCGGGAGTATGGATACGCAGTATTTT	CASSIGTSGSMDTQYF
TRBJ1-5	NA	few	TRBV7-9	TGTGCCAGCAGCTTCTGGACGAGAGGTTCCAATCAGCCCCAGCATTTT	CASSFWTRGSNQPQHF
TRBJ2-7	NA	NA	TRBV5-1	TGCGCCAGCAGCGGTGGACAGACCTCCTACGAGCAGTACTTC	CASSGGQTSYEQYF
TRBJ2-7	NA	NA	TRBV12-3/TRBV12-4	TGTGCCAGCGCCCGGGAGACCTACGAGCAGTACTTC	CASARETYEQYF
TRBJ1-3	NA	NA	TRBV7-4	TGTGCCAGCAGCTCCCGGGACTTCACTGGAAACACCATATATTTT	CASSSRDFTGNTIYF
TRBJ2-3	TRBD2	NA	TRBV5-1	TGCGCCAGCAGCCCGACGCCTCTAGCGGGAGGGGGGGAGACAGATACGCAGTATTTT	CASSPTPLAGGGETDTQYF
TRBJ2-1	NA	NA	TRBV27	TGCGCCAGCAGTTTTCCACAGGGGTCGGGAGACAATGAGCAGTTCTTC	CASSFPQGSGDNEQFF
TRBJ2-6	NA	few	TRBV7-9	TGTGCCACCTACAAGGGGACCTCTGGGGCCAACGTCCTGACTTTC	CATYKGTSGANVLTF
TRBJ1-1	TRBD1	NA	TRBV7-8	TGTGCCAGCAGCTTCCTTGACAGGGGAGGCACTGAAGCTTTCTTT	CASSFLDRGGTEAFF
TRBJ2-5	TRBD1	few	TRBV28	TGTGCCAGCAGTCCCCCGGGACAGCGAGAGACCCAGTACTTC	CASSPPGQRETQYF
TRBJ2-1	NA	few	TRBV5-1	TGCGCCAGCAGCTTGTCTAGGCAGCCGCACAATGAGCAGTTCTTC	CASSLSRQPHNEQFF
TRBJ2-3	NA	NA	TRBV7-9	TGTGCCAGCAGCTGGGACCGCTTGGGCACAGATACGCAGTATTTT	CASSWDRLGTDTQYF
TRBJ2-5	TRBD2	NA	TRBV12-3/TRBV12-4	TGTGCCAGCAGTCCAGCGACTAGCGGGAGGCCGTGGGGAGAGACCCAGTACTTC	CASSPATSGRPWGETQYF
TRBJ2-3	NA	NA	TRBV5-4	TGTGCCAGCAGCTTGAACGGGATGAGGGCAGATACGCAGTATTTT	CASSLNGMRADTQYF
TRBJ2-1	TRBD2	NA	TRBV5-1	TGCGCCAGCAGCTTAAGGAGCGGGGACAATGAGCAGTTCTTC	CASSLRSGDNEQFF
TRBJ1-5	NA	few	TRBV7-2	TGTGCCAGCAGCTCGACAGGCCATCAGCCCCAGCATTTT	CASSSTGHQPQHF
TRBJ1-4	NA	NA	TRBV5-6	TGTGCCAGCAGCTTTTATACCGGGACTGCGCCTAATGAAAAACTGTTTTTT	CASSFYTGTAPNEKLFF
TRBJ2-1	TRBD1	NA	TRBV2	TGTGCCAGCAATTTCATGCATCGGACAGGGATGAGCAATGAGCAGTTCTTC	CASNFMHRTGMSNEQFF
TRBJ1-1	NA	NA	TRBV7-2	TGTGCCAGCAGCTTTGGCGGATACGACACTGAAGCTTTCTTT	CASSFGGYDTEAFF
TRBJ2-5	NA	NA	TRBV5-1	TGCGCCAGCAGCTTGTCCTCTAGCCCTCAAGAGACCCAGTACTTC	CASSLSSSPQETQYF
TRBJ1-2	TRBD1	few	TRBV12-3/TRBV12-4	TGTGCCAGCAGCTTAAGAGGGGGCGGTGGCTACACCTTC	CASSLRGGGGYTF
TRBJ1-2	NA	NA	TRBV7-9	TGTGCCAGCAGACACCCGGGACCGAACTATGGCTACACCTTC	CASRHPGPNYGYTF
TRBJ2-5	TRBD2	NA	TRBV5-1	TGCGCCAGCAGCTTGGCTAGGACTAGCGGGGGATACAATGAGCAGTACTTC	CASSLARTSGGYNEQYF
TRBJ1-5	NA	NA	TRBV12-3/TRBV12-4	TGTGCCAGCAGTCCCACAGGGCGGCAGCCCCAGCATTTT	CASSPTGRQPQHF
TRBJ1-1	NA	NA	TRBV6-6	TGTGCCAGCAGTTACTCGAACCACAGGGACCCTGAAGCTTTCTTT	CASSYSNHRDPEAFF
TRBJ1-5	TRBD1	NA	TRBV12-5	TGTTCTAGCGGACAGGGGGGCAATCAGCCCCAGCATTTT	CSSGQGGNQPQHF
TRBJ2-7	NA	NA	TRBV6-2/TRBV6-3	TGTGCCAGCAGTCCTCTTACCCCTTGGGAGCAGTACTTC	CASSPLTPWEQYF
TRBJ2-7	NA	NA	TRBV12-3/TRBV12-4	TGTGCCAGCAGCCCCGGGACTTCCTCCTACGAGCAGTACTTC	CASSPGTSSYEQYF